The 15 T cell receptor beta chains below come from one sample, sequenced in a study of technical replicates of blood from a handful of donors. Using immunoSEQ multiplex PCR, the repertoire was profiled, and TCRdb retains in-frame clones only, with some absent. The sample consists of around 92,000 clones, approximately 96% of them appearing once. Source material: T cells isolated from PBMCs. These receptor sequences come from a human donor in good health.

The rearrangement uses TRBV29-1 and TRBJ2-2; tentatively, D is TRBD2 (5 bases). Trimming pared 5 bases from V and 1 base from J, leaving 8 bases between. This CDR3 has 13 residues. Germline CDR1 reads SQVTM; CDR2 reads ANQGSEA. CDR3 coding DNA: TGCAGCGTTAGTAGCGTGAACACCGGGGAGCTGTTTTTT. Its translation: CSVSSVNTGELFF.

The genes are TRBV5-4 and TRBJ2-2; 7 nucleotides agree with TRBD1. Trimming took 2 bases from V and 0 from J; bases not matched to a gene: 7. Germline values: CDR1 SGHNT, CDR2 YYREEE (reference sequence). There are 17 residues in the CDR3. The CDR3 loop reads CASSFHSGTANTGELFF. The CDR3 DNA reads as TGTGCCAGCAGCTTTCACTCCGGGACAGCGAACACCGGGGAGCTGTTTTTT.

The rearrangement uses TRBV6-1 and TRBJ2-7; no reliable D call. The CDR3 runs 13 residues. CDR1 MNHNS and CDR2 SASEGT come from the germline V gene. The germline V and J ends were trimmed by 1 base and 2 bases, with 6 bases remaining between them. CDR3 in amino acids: CASSEDRAYEQYF. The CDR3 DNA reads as TGTGCCAGCAGTGAAGACAGAGCCTACGAGCAGTACTTC.

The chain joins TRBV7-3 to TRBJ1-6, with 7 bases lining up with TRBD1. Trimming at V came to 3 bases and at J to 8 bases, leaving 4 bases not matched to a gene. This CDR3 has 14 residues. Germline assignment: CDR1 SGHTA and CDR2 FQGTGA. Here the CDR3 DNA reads TGTGCCAGCAGCTTGACAGGGCTAGATTCACCCCTCCACTTT. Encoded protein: CASSLTGLDSPLHF.

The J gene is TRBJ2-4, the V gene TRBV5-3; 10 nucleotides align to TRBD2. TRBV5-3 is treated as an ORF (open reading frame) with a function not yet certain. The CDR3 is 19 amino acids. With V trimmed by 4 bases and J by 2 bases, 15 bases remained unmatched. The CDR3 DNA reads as TGTGCCAGAAGCGAGGAGCGGGAGGGCCTTTTCGTGTCCAAAAACATTCAGTACTTC. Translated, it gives CARSEEREGLFVSKNIQYF.

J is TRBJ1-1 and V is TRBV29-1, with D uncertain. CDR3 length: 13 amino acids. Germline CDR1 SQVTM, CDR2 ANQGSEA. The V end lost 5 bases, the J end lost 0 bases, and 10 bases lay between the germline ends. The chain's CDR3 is CSVMTLLNTEAFF. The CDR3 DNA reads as TGCAGCGTTATGACACTTCTGAACACTGAAGCTTTCTTT.

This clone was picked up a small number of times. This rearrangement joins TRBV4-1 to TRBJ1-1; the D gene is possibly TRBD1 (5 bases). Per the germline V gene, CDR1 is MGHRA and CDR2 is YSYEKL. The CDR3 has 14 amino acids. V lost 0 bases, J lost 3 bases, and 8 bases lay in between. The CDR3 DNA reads TGCGCCAGCAGCCAAGATGGGGGGGACACTGAAGCTTTCTTT. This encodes CASSQDGGDTEAFF.

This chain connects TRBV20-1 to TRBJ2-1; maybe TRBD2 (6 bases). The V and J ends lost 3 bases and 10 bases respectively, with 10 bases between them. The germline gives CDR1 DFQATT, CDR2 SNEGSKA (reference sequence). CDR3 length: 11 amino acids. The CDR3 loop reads CSARASAEQFF. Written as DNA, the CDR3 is TGCAGTGCTAGGGCTAGCGCCGAGCAGTTCTTC.

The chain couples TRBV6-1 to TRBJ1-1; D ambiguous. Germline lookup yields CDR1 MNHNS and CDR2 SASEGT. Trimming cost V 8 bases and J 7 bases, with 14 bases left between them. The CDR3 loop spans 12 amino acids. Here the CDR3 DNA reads TGTGCCAGCTCCTTTTCGCAGGTTGAAGCTTTCTTT. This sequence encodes CASSFSQVEAFF.

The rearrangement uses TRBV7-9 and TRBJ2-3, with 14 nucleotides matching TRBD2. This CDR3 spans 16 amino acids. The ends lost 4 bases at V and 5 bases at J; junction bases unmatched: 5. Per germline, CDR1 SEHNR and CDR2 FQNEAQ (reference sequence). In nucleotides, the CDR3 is TGTGCCAGCAGCTCCCTGACTAGCGGGAGGGTAGATACGCAGTATTTT. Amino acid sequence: CASSSLTSGRVDTQYF.

CDR3: CASSTGTLNQETQYF. CDR3 nucleotides: TGTGCCAGCAGCACCGGGACACTCAACCAAGAGACCCAGTACTTC. This sequence joins TRBV5-8 and TRBJ2-5; D might be TRBD1 (6 bases). This CDR3 is 15 amino acids long. Germline V gives CDR1 SGHTS, CDR2 YDEGEE. V dropped 4 bases and J dropped 0 bases, with 13 bases sitting between them.

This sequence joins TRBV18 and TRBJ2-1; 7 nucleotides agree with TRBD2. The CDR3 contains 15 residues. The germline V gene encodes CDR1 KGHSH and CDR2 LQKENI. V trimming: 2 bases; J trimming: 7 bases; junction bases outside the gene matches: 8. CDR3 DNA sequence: TGTGCCAGCTCACCATTCAGACTAGCAAGGAATGAGCAGTTCTTC. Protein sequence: CASSPFRLARNEQFF. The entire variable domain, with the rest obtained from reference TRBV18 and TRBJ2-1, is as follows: NAGVMQNPRHLVRRRGQEARLRCSPMKGHSHVYWYRQLPEEGLKFMVYLQKENIIDESGMPKERFSAEFPKEGPSILRIQQVVRGDSAAYFCASSPFRLARNEQFFGPGTRLTVL.

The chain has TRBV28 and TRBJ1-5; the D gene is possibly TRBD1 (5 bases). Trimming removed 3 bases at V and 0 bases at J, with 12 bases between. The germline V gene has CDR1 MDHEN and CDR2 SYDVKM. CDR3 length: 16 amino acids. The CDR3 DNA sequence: TGTGCCAGCAGTTTTCAGGGCTACTATAGCAATCAGCCCCAGCATTTT. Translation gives CASSFQGYYSNQPQHF.

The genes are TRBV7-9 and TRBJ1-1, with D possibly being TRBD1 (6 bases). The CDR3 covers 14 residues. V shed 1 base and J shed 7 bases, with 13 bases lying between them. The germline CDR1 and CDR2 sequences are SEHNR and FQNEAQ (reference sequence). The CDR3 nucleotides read TGTGCCAGCAGCTTAGGACAGGTGAATCTTGAAGCTTTCTTT. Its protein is CASSLGQVNLEAFF.

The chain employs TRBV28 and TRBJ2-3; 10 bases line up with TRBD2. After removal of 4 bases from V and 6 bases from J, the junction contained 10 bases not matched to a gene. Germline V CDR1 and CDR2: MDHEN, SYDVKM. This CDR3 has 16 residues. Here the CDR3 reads CASSSLAGGRGDTQYF. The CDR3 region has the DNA TGTGCCAGCAGTTCCTTAGCGGGGGGCCGGGGGGATACGCAGTATTTT.